This T cell receptor (beta chain) was captured by sequencing in a study of T cells in Graves' hyperthyroidism and ophthalmopathy. General study results and limits: Prediction of ophthalmopathy progression came a median 6.5 months pre-onset.

Concerning this clonotype itself: Antigen: not known.

CDR3 size: 13 residues. The V segment lost 7 bases and the J segment 4 bases; nucleotides outside the gene matches: 3. Germline V gene data show CDR1 as SGHDT and CDR2 as YYEEEE. Orbital computed tomography, thyroid ultrasound, serum thyroxine and TRAb, and clinical symptoms together informed the diagnoses. TCR beta CDR3 sequences were amplified from RNA transcripts. During a first-round RT-PCR of the TCR CDR3, the HTBI primer set was used. TCRdb re-called the multiplex PCR reads through MiXCR, storing one row per CDR3 protein. This sample carries 75,000 to 100,000 distinct CDR3 sequences, around 50% of them seen once, and the ten largest clones take roughly a quarter.

The V call is TRBV5-6, the J call TRBJ1-5; TRBD1 matches 9 bases. The sequence came from a woman aged 35 to 49 with Graves' hyperthyroidism. The sequencing input was blood. The CDR3 DNA reads as TGTGCCAGCTTGGGGACAGGGAATCAGCCCCAGCATTTT. Protein sequence: CASLGTGNQPQHF.